A single sample gave rise to the 4 T cell receptor beta chains below, sequenced in a study of human T cells and chemical hapten exposure. One entry per CDR3 protein, called by TCRdb with MiXCR from the RACE reads. The table lists about 120,000 distinct CDR3 sequences, roughly 13% of them singletons. Time point meaning: patch test 1, 2 weeks after DPC sensitization. Specified treatment: therapeutic diphenylcyclopropenone sensitization with weekly scalp DPC. The sequences come from whole blood, collected in connection with sensitization to the hapten diphenylcyclopropenone (DPC). The source is a man between 18 and 29 years old with alopecia areata. Some clones in this sample may be carry-over from other donors' samples.

V usage is TRBV4-3 and J usage is TRBJ1-4; a possible D gene is TRBD1 (5 bases). Germline values: CDR1 LGHNA, CDR2 YSLEER. There are 14 residues in the CDR3. V dropped 1 base and J dropped 14 bases, with 17 bases sitting between them. In DNA, the CDR3 is TGCGCCAGCAGCCAAGTTTGGCGCAGGGTCGGTCTGTTTTTT. Protein sequence: CASSQVWRRVGLFF.

This clonotype has only a few counts. The genes are TRBV18 and TRBJ2-4; D possibly corresponds to TRBD2 (7 bases). Germline CDR1 reads KGHSH; CDR2 reads LQKENI. The CDR3 covers 14 residues. V shed 0 bases and J shed 7 bases, with 10 bases lying between them. CDR3 DNA sequence: TGTGCCAGCTCACCACCTGGGGGGGCGAACATTCAGTACTTC. This codes for CASSPPGGANIQYF.

This clonotype came up a few times. The V and J genes are TRBV9 and TRBJ2-1; weak D call: TRBD1 (6 bases). Germline CDR1 SGDLS, CDR2 YYNGEE. V lost 0 bases to trimming and J lost 3 bases, with 13 bases between them. This CDR3 region has 16 residues. CDR3 DNA sequence: TGTGCCAGCAGCGTAGAAGGTGGGGGCCTCTACAATGAGCAGTTCTTC. It yields the protein CASSVEGGGLYNEQFF.

The chain joins TRBV2 to TRBJ1-1; D possibly corresponds to TRBD1 (5 bases). Per germline, CDR1 SNHLY and CDR2 FYNNEI. The CDR3 loop spans 14 amino acids. Trimming took off 7 bases at V and 11 bases at J, with 23 bases between the two ends. The CDR3 DNA is TGTGCCAGCACCGTCGAGGGTATTGGCAGGGCCGCTTTCTTT. It is translated as CASTVEGIGRAAFF. Complete variable domain (other parts from reference TRBV2 and TRBJ1-1): EPEVTQTPSHQVTQMGQEVILRCVPISNHLYFYWYRQILGQKVEFLVSFYNNEISEKSEIFDDQFSVERPDGSNFTLKIRSTKLEDSAMYFCASTVEGIGRAAFFGQGTRLTVV.